This TCR beta chain appears in the sequencing data of a study of T cell changes during pregnancy in multiple sclerosis (dated by TCRdb to the late 2010s). Concerning the study at large: Changes in the T cell repertoire over the course of pregnancy were examined in this study in women with multiple sclerosis.

Per the germline V gene, SNHLY is the CDR1 and FYNNEI is the CDR2. V trim: 2 bases; J trim: 12 bases; unmatched bases: 3. There are 12 amino acids in the CDR3, from cysteine to phenylalanine inclusive. This entry keeps only the CDR3 DNA: 36 bases, framed from base 1. In this sample, this clone turned up a few times. Its antigen is unknown. No much larger clone is present one base from it, and per-base qualities are unavailable. Receptor amplification or capture employed the immunoSEQ multiplex PCR assay. TCRdb obtained this table from immuneACCESS and retained in-frame rearrangements with V and J assigned. These tables miss some clones; where compared with another copy, unresolved V genes account for less than half of the shortfall, and the remainder is unexplained. The sample records some 90,000 clones, 91% of which are singletons. The ten most abundant clones make up about 1.7% of the sample.

The rearranged segments are TRBV2 and TRBJ1-4, with 7 middle bases fitting TRBD1. Sequences were derived from peripheral blood, sampled after pregnancy. The TCR was taken from a female donor in good health, enrolled as a control in a pregnancy study. Read as DNA, the sequence is TGTGCCAGCAGTGAAAGGGGGACAGAACTGTTTTTT. It encodes CASSERGTELFF. Where the CDR3 stops, the reference TRBV2 and TRBJ1-4 genes take over; the full variable domain is EPEVTQTPSHQVTQMGQEVILRCVPISNHLYFYWYRQILGQKVEFLVSFYNNEISEKSEIFDDQFSVERPDGSNFTLKIRSTKLEDSAMYFCASSERGTELFFGSGTQLSVL.